This is a list of T cell receptor beta chains from one sample in a study of blood T cell repertoires in COVID-19. Sequenced by immunoSEQ multiplex PCR; TCRdb stores in-frame clones only, minus some. This table has a few hundred thousand clones, more than 85% appearing once. Sequenced: PBMCs or T cells enriched from blood (not recorded which). The receptors derive from a woman in her thirties who had recovered from COVID-19. Each CDR3 is given with its conserved first and last residue. Each record gives: CDR3 protein, CDR3 DNA, CDR3 length, V gene, clone size, D gene, J gene. A D gene is named only where the DNA matches it firmly. Only some rows state a clone size, as once, few, many or a class for expanded clones.

CASSFRGTYEQYF TGTGCCAGCAGCTTCCGGGGAACCTACGAGCAGTACTTC 13 TRBV11-2 once NA TRBJ2-7
CASSQDNSRNEQFF TGCGCCAGCAGCCAAGATAATTCTAGGAATGAGCAGTTCTTC 14 TRBV4-3 NA NA TRBJ2-1
CASSSGSTNEKLFF TGCGCCAGCAGCTCGGGGTCAACTAATGAAAAACTGTTTTTT 14 TRBV5-1 NA NA TRBJ1-4
CASSLTVEVEQFF TGTGCCAGCAGCTTAACGGTCGAGGTTGAGCAGTTCTTC 13 TRBV7-3 NA NA TRBJ2-1
CSASVTVNSPLHF TGCAGTGCTAGTGTCACAGTAAATTCACCCCTCCACTTT 13 TRBV20-1 NA NA TRBJ1-6
CASSLAQGSASPLHF TGTGCCAGCAGCTTAGCACAGGGGTCAGCATCACCCCTCCACTTT 15 TRBV11-3 NA TRBD1 TRBJ1-6
CASSSELMNTEAFF TGTGCCAGCAGTTCGGAGTTGATGAACACTGAAGCTTTCTTT 14 TRBV6-5 NA NA TRBJ1-1
CASSFDRDYEQYF TGCGCCAGCAGCTTTGACAGGGACTACGAGCAGTACTTC 13 TRBV5-1 NA TRBD1 TRBJ2-7
CASTLYGGTYGYTF TGTGCCAGCACCCTTTACGGGGGAACCTATGGCTACACCTTC 14 TRBV28 NA NA TRBJ1-2
CASSSYRGPYEQYF TGTGCCAGCAGTTCTTACAGGGGGCCCTACGAGCAGTACTTC 14 TRBV6-5 NA TRBD1 TRBJ2-7
CASSVLDNEQFF TGTGCCAGCAGTGTACTAGACAATGAGCAGTTCTTC 12 TRBV12-3/TRBV12-4 NA NA TRBJ2-1
CASSPGRGRQTAAFSGANVLTF TGTGCCAGCAGCCCCGGGAGGGGCAGACAGACAGCAGCGTTCTCTGGGGCCAACGTCCTGACTTTC 22 TRBV7-6 NA TRBD2 TRBJ2-6
CASSPPSSGAFTDTQYF TGTGCCAGCTCACCACCGTCTAGCGGTGCCTTCACAGATACGCAGTATTTT 17 TRBV18 NA TRBD2 TRBJ2-3
CASSAYEARGATQYF TGTGCCAGCAGCGCCTATGAAGCCCGCGGGGCTACCCAGTACTTC 15 TRBV9 NA NA TRBJ2-5
CAISEPDSSYGYTF TGTGCCATCAGTGAGCCCGATAGTTCCTATGGCTACACCTTC 14 TRBV10-3 NA NA TRBJ1-2
CASSLGGPGTYQPQHF TGTGCCAGCTCACTGGGGGGACCGGGGACGTATCAGCCCCAGCATTTT 16 TRBV18 NA NA TRBJ1-5
CASSLARGYGYTF TGTGCCAGCAGTTTAGCCAGGGGCTATGGCTACACCTTC 13 TRBV12-3/TRBV12-4 once NA TRBJ1-2
CASSLGQGVVGYTF TGTGCCAGCAGTTTGGGACAGGGTGTCGTTGGCTACACCTTC 14 TRBV28 NA TRBD1 TRBJ1-2
CASSRGDSNEKLFF TGTGCCAGCAGCAGGGGGGACAGTAATGAAAAACTGTTTTTT 14 TRBV28 once TRBD1 TRBJ1-4
CASSEGTDNYGYTF TGTGCCAGCAGTGAGGGGACAGACAACTATGGCTACACCTTC 14 TRBV6-1 NA TRBD1 TRBJ1-2
CASSLMATPGNTIYF TGTGCCAGCAGCTTAATGGCAACCCCTGGAAACACCATATATTTT 15 TRBV7-3 NA NA TRBJ1-3
CSVEGVKGRGLYEQYF TGCAGCGTTGAGGGGGTTAAGGGCAGGGGGCTTTACGAGCAGTACTTC 16 TRBV29-1 NA TRBD1 TRBJ2-7
CASSLTDRGLAFF TGTGCCAGCAGCCTAACGGACAGGGGGTTGGCTTTCTTT 13 TRBV7-6 NA TRBD1 TRBJ1-1
CASSYGFGQGFETQYF TGTGCCAGCAGTTACGGGTTCGGACAGGGATTCGAGACCCAGTACTTC 16 TRBV6-2/TRBV6-3 NA TRBD1 TRBJ2-5
CASSQAGGGAYNSPLHF TGTGCCAGCAGCCAAGCGGGCGGGGGCGCGTATAATTCACCCCTCCACTTT 17 TRBV3-1/TRBV3-2 NA NA TRBJ1-6
CASSLGVNGYTF TGTGCCAGCAGTTTGGGAGTCAATGGCTACACCTTC 12 TRBV28 NA NA TRBJ1-2
CASSPGQGDSPLHF TGCGCCAGCAGCCCGGGACAGGGGGATTCACCCCTCCACTTT 14 TRBV5-1 NA TRBD1 TRBJ1-6
CASSLSRAGANVLTF TGTGCCAGCAGCTTAAGTCGGGCTGGGGCCAACGTCCTGACTTTC 15 TRBV13 NA NA TRBJ2-6
CASSFGALQGPYGYTF TGTGCCAGCAGTTTTGGGGCCTTACAGGGTCCCTATGGCTACACCTTC 16 TRBV27 NA NA TRBJ1-2
CASSRGRQGAVGELFF TGTGCCAGCAGCCGGGGGCGACAGGGGGCTGTCGGGGAGCTGTTTTTT 16 TRBV25-1 once TRBD1 TRBJ2-2
CASSPPGPQETQYF TGTGCCAGCAGCCCCCCAGGGCCACAAGAGACCCAGTACTTC 14 TRBV7-2 NA NA TRBJ2-5
CASSHDRGVGVSGADTQYF TGTGCCAGCAGCCACGACCGGGGGGTCGGGGTATCGGGCGCAGATACGCAGTATTTT 19 TRBV3-1/TRBV3-2 NA TRBD2 TRBJ2-3
CASSSLGGSGTTYEQYF TGTGCCAGCAGCTCCCTGGGCGGTAGCGGGACCACCTACGAGCAGTACTTC 17 TRBV7-8 NA TRBD2 TRBJ2-7
CSARSFYEQYF TGCAGTGCTAGGTCGTTCTACGAGCAGTACTTC 11 TRBV20-1 NA NA TRBJ2-7
CASSIKVDRGYGYTF TGTGCCAGTAGTATAAAGGTGGACAGGGGGTATGGCTACACCTTC 15 TRBV19 NA TRBD1 TRBJ1-2
CASNLQGVGYGYTF TGTGCCAGCAACCTACAGGGGGTCGGCTATGGCTACACCTTC 14 TRBV2 NA TRBD1 TRBJ1-2
CASSFLSGRTGRKRMGGYTF TGTGCCAGCAGTTTTCTTTCGGGGCGGACAGGGAGAAAGAGGATGGGTGGCTACACCTTC 20 TRBV28 few TRBD1 TRBJ1-2
CASSSYGGAQHF TGTGCCAGCAGCTCGTATGGGGGGGCCCAGCATTTT 12 TRBV7-2 once NA TRBJ1-5
CASSPEQGTYNEQFF TGTGCCAGCTCCCCGGAGCAGGGTACCTACAATGAGCAGTTCTTC 15 TRBV18 NA NA TRBJ2-1
CASSFQTGSPSGANVLTF TGCGCCAGCAGCTTTCAAACAGGGTCCCCTTCTGGGGCCAACGTCCTGACTTTC 18 TRBV5-1 NA NA TRBJ2-6
CATSERVDLSNTGELFF TGTGCCACCAGTGAGAGGGTTGACCTGTCGAACACCGGGGAGCTGTTTTTT 17 TRBV24-1 NA NA TRBJ2-2
CATRFYRQLANYGYTF TGTGCCACCCGTTTCTATAGACAGTTAGCTAACTATGGCTACACCTTC 16 TRBV11-2 NA NA TRBJ1-2
CASSLVSRGFQPQHF TGTGCCAGCAGTTTAGTCTCCAGGGGATTTCAGCCCCAGCATTTT 15 TRBV28 NA NA TRBJ1-5
CASSYLGTGDSYEQYF TGTGCCAGCAGTTACCTGGGGACAGGGGACTCCTACGAGCAGTACTTC 16 TRBV6-5 NA TRBD1 TRBJ2-7
CASTRQGYEQYF TGTGCCAGCACGAGACAGGGGTACGAGCAGTACTTC 12 TRBV6-5 NA TRBD1 TRBJ2-7